Sequencing of this T cell receptor beta chain was carried out in a study of graft-versus-host responses after intestinal transplantation. CDR3 length equals 16 residues. V was clipped by 4 bases and J by 2 bases; unmatched bases: 6. The germline V gene has CDR1 MDHEN and CDR2 SYDVKM. Concerning this clone itself: What it binds is not known.

Produced via immunoSEQ multiplex PCR; TCRdb's table is partial and in-frame only. The table shows tens of thousands of clones, with about 95% occurring only once. The V call is TRBV28, the J call TRBJ2-2, with 8 bases identical to TRBD2. This specimen was unstimulated CD4+ T cells sorted from spleen or lymph node cells, taken before transplant. This receptor was obtained from a human donor who was the organ donor for an intestinal transplant. DNA for the CDR3: TGTGCCAGCAGTTCCGGGGGGGCTATCAACACCGGGGAGCTGTTTTTT. Protein product: CASSSGGAINTGELFF.